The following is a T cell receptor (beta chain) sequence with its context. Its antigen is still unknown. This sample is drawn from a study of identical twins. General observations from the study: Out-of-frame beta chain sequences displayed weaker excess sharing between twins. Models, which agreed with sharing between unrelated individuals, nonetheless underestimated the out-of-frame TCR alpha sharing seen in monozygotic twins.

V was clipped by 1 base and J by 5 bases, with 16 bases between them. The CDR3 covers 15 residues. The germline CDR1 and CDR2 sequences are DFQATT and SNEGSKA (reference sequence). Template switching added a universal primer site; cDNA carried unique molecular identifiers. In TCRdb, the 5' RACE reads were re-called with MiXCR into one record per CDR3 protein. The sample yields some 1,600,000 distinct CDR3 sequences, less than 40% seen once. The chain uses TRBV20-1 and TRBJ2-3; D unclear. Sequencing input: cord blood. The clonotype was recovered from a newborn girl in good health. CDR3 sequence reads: CSARGATIIGDTQYF. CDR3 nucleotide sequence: TGCAGTGCTAGAGGGGCTACTATTATCGGAGATACGCAGTATTTT.